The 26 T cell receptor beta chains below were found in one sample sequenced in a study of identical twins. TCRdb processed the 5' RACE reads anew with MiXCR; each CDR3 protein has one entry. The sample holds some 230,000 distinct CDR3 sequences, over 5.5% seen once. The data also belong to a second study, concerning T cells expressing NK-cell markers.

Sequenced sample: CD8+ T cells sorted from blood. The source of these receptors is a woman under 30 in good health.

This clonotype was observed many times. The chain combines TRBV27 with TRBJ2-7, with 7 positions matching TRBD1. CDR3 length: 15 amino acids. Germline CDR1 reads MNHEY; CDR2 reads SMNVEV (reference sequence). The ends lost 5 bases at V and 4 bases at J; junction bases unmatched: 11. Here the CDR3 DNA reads TGTGCCAGCAGTCTCGGGACAGTTAATGGGTACGAGCAGTACTTC. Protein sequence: CASSLGTVNGYEQYF.

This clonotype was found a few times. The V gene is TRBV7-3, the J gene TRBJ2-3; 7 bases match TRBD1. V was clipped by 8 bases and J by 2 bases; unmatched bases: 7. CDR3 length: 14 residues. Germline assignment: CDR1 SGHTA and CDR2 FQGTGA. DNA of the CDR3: TGTGCCAGCTCGACAGGGTTCACCACAGATACGCAGTATTTT. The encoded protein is CASSTGFTTDTQYF. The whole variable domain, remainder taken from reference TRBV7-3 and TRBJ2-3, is GAGVSQTPSNKVTEKGKYVELRCDPISGHTALYWYRQSLGQGPEFLIYFQGTGAADDSGLPNDRFFAVRPEGSVSTLKIQRTERGDSAVYLCASSTGFTTDTQYFGPGTRLTVL.

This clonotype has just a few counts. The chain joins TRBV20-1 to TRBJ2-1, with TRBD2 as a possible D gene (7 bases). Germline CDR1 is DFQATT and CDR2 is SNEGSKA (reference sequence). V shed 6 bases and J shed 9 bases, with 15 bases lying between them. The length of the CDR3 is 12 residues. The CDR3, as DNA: TGCAGTGCCCCACGTGGGGGGGCTGAGCAGTTCTTC. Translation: CSAPRGGAEQFF.

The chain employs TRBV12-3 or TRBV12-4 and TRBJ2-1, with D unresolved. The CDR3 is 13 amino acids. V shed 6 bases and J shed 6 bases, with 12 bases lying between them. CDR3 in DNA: TGTGCCAGCAGCCCATCTGAAACCAATGAGCAGTTCTTC. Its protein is CASSPSETNEQFF.

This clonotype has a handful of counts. The CDR3 region is CASSRMEGGYGYTF. As DNA, the CDR3 is TGTGCCAGCAGCCGCATGGAAGGGGGCTATGGCTACACCTTC. The chain joins TRBV6-1 to TRBJ1-2; a weak D match, TRBD1 (6 bases). The germline CDR1 and CDR2 sequences are MNHNS and SASEGT. The CDR3 length is 14 residues. V gave up 6 bases and J gave up 4 bases, with 15 bases separating them.

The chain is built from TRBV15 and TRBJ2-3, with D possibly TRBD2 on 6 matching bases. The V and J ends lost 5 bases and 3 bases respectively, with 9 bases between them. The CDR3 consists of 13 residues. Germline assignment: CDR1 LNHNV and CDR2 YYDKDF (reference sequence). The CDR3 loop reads CATSQLATDTQYF. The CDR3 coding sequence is TGTGCCACCAGCCAACTAGCAACAGATACGCAGTATTTT.

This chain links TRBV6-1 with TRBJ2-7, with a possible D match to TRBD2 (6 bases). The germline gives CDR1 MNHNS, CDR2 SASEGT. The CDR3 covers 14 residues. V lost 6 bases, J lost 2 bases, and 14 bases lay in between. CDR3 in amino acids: CASRKRGATYEQYF. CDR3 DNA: TGTGCCAGCAGAAAGCGCGGGGCCACCTACGAGCAGTACTTC.

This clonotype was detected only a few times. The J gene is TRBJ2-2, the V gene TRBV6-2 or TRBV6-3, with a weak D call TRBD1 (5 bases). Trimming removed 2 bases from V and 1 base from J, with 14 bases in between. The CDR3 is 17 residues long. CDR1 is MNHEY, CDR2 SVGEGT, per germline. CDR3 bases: TGTGCCAGCAGTTACCTCGGCAGGGATCGGAACACCGGGGAGCTGTTTTTT. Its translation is CASSYLGRDRNTGELFF.

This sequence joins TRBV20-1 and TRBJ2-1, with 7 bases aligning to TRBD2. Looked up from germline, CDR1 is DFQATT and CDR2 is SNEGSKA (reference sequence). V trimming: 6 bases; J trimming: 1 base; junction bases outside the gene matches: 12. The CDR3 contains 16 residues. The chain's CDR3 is CSAPGDLAESYNEQFF. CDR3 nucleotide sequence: TGCAGTGCCCCTGGGGATCTAGCGGAATCCTACAATGAGCAGTTCTTC.

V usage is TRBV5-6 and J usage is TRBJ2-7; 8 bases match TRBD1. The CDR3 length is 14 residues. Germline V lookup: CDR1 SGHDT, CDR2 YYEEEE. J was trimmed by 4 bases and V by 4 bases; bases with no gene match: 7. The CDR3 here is CASSAGQGLYEQYF. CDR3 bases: TGTGCCAGCAGCGCCGGACAGGGCCTATACGAGCAGTACTTC.

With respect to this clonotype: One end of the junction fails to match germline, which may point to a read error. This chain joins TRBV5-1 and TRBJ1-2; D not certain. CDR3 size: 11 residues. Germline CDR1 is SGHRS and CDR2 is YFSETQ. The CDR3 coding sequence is TGCGCCAGCAGCCCCGGGGATCTTCTGGCCTTC. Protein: CASSPGDLLAF. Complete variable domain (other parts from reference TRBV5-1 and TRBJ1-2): KAGVTQTPRYLIKTRGQQVTLSCSPISGHRSVSWYQQTPGQGLQFLFEYFSETQRNKGNFPGRFSGRQFSNSRSEMNVSTLELGDSALYLCASSPGDLLAFGSGTRLTVV.

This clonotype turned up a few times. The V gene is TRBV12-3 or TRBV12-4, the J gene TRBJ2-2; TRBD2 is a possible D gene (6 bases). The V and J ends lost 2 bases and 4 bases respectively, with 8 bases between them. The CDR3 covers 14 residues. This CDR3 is CASSLNGGTGELFF. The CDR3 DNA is TGTGCCAGCAGTTTAAACGGGGGCACCGGGGAGCTGTTTTTT.

The CDR3 is CSVWETGELFF. CDR3 DNA sequence: TGCAGCGTTTGGGAGACCGGGGAGCTGTTTTTT. V and J are TRBV29-1 and TRBJ2-2, with D possibly matching TRBD2 (5 bases). The CDR3 has 11 residues. Per germline, CDR1 SQVTM and CDR2 ANQGSEA. The ends were cut back, 5 bases at V and 5 bases at J, with 6 bases in the middle.

The CDR3 region is CASTKVTALADYEQYF. The DNA for the CDR3 is TGTGCCAGCACCAAAGTTACGGCACTAGCGGACTACGAGCAGTACTTC. The chain has TRBV7-9 and TRBJ2-7, with 8 positions matching TRBD2. The CDR3 has 16 residues. The germline CDR1 and CDR2 sequences are SEHNR and FQNEAQ (reference sequence). The V and J ends lost 7 bases and 3 bases, in that order; junction bases with no gene match: 14.

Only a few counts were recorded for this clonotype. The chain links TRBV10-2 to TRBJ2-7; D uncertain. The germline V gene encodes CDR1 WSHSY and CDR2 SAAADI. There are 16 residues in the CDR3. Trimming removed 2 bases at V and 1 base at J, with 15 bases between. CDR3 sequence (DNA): TGCGCCAGCAGTGAGAGACGGAGTGCTCCATCCTACGAGCAGTACTTC. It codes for CASSERRSAPSYEQYF.

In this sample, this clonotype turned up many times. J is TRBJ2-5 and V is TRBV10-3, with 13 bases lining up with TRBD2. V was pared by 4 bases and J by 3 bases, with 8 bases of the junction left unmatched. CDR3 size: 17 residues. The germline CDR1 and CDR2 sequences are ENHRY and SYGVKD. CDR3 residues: CAISGPGLAGPKETQYF. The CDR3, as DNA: TGTGCCATCAGTGGACCGGGACTAGCGGGGCCGAAAGAGACCCAGTACTTC.

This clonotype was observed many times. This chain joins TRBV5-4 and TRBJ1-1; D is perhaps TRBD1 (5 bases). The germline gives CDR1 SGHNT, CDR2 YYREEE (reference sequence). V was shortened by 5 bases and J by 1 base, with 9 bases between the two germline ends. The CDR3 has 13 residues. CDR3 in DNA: TGTGCCAGCAGGCAGGGACGGAACACTGAAGCTTTCTTT. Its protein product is CASRQGRNTEAFF.

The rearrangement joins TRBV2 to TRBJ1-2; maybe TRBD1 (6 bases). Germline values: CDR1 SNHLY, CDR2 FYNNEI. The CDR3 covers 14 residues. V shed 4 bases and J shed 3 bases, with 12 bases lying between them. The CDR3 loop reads CASSVWGGDYGYTF. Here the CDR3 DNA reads TGTGCCAGCAGTGTATGGGGGGGCGACTATGGCTACACCTTC.

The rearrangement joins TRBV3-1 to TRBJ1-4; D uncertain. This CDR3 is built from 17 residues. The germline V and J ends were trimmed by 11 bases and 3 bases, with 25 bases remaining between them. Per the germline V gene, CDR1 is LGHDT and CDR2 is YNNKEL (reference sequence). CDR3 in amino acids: CACSKEFAGTPNEKLFF. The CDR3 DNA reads TGTGCCTGCTCCAAAGAGTTCGCGGGAACACCTAATGAAAAACTGTTTTTT.

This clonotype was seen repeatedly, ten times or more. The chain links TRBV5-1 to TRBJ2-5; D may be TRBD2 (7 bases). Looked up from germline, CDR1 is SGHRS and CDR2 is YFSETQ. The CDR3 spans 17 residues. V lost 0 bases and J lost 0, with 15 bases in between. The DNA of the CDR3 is TGCGCCAGCAGCTTGGTCGGGGGGCCACCTTACCAAGAGACCCAGTACTTC. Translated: CASSLVGGPPYQETQYF.

CDR3 coding DNA: TGTGCCAGCAGCTTGGAGGCTAACGAGGGGGCTTTCTTT. This translates into CASSLEANEGAFF. This chain links TRBV13 with TRBJ1-1; TRBD1 is a possible D gene (5 bases). There are 13 residues in the CDR3. The ends were cut back, 3 bases at V and 11 bases at J, with 16 bases in the middle. The V gene's germline CDR1 is PRHDT and CDR2 FYEKMQ (reference sequence).

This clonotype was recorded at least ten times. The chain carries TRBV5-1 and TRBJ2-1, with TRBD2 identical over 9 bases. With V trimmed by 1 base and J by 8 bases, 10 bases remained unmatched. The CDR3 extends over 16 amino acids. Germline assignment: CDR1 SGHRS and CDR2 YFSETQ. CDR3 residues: CASSLLGGRAEHEQFF. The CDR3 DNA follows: TGCGCCAGCAGCTTGCTTGGCGGGAGGGCCGAGCATGAGCAGTTCTTC.

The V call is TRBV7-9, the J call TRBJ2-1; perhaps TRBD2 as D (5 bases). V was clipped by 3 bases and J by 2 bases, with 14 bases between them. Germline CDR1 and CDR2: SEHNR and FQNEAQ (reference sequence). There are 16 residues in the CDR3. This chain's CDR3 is CASSFGAAGTYNEQFF. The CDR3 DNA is TGTGCCAGCAGCTTTGGAGCGGCAGGTACCTACAATGAGCAGTTCTTC.

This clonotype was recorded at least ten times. CDR3: CASSPNQGTFAYEQYF. The CDR3 nucleotides are TGCGCCAGCAGCCCCAACCAGGGGACTTTCGCCTACGAGCAGTACTTC. The genes are TRBV4-3 and TRBJ2-7; possibly TRBD1 or TRBD2 for D (6 bases each). The V and J ends lost 4 bases and 2 bases respectively, with 18 bases between them. This CDR3 spans 16 amino acids. Germline-derived CDR1 and CDR2 are LGHNA and YSLEER.

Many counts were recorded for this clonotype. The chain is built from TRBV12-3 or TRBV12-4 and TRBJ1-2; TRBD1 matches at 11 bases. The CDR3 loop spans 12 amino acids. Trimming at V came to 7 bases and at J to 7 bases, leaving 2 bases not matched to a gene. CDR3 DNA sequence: TGTGCCAGCACCGGACAGGGGGCTGGCTACACCTTC. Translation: CASTGQGAGYTF.

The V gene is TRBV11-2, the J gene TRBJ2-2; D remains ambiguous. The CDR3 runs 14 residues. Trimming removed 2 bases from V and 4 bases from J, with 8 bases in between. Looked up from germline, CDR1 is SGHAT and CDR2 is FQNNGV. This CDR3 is CASSLSPSTGELFF. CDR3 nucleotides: TGTGCCAGCAGCTTATCGCCGTCCACCGGGGAGCTGTTTTTT. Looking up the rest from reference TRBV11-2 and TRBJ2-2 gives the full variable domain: EAGVAQSPRYKIIEKRQSVAFWCNPISGHATLYWYQQILGQGPKLLIQFQNNGVVDDSQLPKDRFSAERLKGVDSTLKIQPAKLEDSAVYLCASSLSPSTGELFFGEGSRLTVL.